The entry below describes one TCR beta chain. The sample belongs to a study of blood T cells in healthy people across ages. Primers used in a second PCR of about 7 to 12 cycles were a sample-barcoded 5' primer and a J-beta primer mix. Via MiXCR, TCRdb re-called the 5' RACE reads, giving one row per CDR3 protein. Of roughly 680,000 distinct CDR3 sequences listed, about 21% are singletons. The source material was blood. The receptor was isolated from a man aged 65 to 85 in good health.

CDR3 DNA: TGTGCCAGCAGTCCTCGGACAGAAGTTAATGAAAAACTGTTTTTT. Its protein product is CASSPRTEVNEKLFF. The chain is built from TRBV6-2 or TRBV6-3 and TRBJ1-4; D may be TRBD1 (6 bases). There are 15 residues in the CDR3. Germline CDR1 is MNHEY and CDR2 is SVGEGT. The V gene lost 5 bases and the J gene lost 4 bases, with 14 bases spanning the gap.